What follows is one T cell receptor beta chain and its context. This sample was included in a study of T cell changes during pregnancy in multiple sclerosis. Only in-frame clones appear in the TCRdb table, and some are missing; sequencing was by immunoSEQ multiplex PCR. The table lists approximately 58,000 clones, 80% to 95% of them singletons. Trimming cost V 0 bases and J 7 bases, with 9 bases left between them. The CDR3 length is 13 residues. CDR1 and CDR2 from the germline V gene are GTSNPN and SVGIG (reference sequence). The TCR was taken from a female donor with multiple sclerosis, enrolled in a pregnancy study. This chain connects TRBV30 to TRBJ2-2; D gene ambiguous. Here the sequenced sample was peripheral blood, taken in the second trimester of pregnancy. The CDR3 bases are TGTGCCTGGAGTGTAGCGAGAGGCGGGGAGCTGTTTTTT. This codes for CAWSVARGGELFF.